Shown below are 6 T cell receptor beta chains from a single sample sequenced in a study of glioma-infiltrating T cells. Using RNA template, CDR3s of TCR alpha and beta were amplified with iRepertoire arm-PCR. TCRdb itself ran the multiplex PCR reads through MiXCR, one entry per CDR3 protein. The table lists some 160,000 distinct CDR3 sequences, more than 35% of them singletons. Source material: glioma tissue, nonneoplastic brain tissue, or PBMCs (not recorded which). These receptors originate from a human donor with low-grade glioma or glioblastoma, undergoing nonglioma brain surgery, or in good health (not recorded which).

The gene calls are TRBV9 and TRBJ2-1; a possible D gene is TRBD2 (6 bases). V lost 3 bases, J lost 5 bases, and 15 bases lay in between. CDR1 and CDR2 (germline): SGDLS, YYNGEE. CDR3 length equals 15 residues. CDR3 region: CASSAREQAHNEQFF. The CDR3 DNA reads TGTGCCAGCAGCGCCCGGGAGCAGGCCCACAATGAGCAGTTCTTC.

The sample holds many counts of this clonotype. CDR3 loop: CAISDGSKGNEQFF. As DNA, the CDR3 is TGTGCCATCAGTGACGGGAGTAAGGGCAATGAGCAGTTCTTC. The rearrangement joins TRBV10-3 to TRBJ2-1; D is perhaps TRBD2 (6 bases). CDR1 is ENHRY, CDR2 SYGVKD, per germline. The CDR3 sequence is 14 residues long. Trimming took off 3 bases at V and 6 bases at J, with 12 bases between the two ends.

A few counts support this clonotype. A much larger clone differs by one base, so this may be a read error. The chain uses TRBV28 and TRBJ1-5, with no clear D. The CDR3 sequence is 13 residues long. V was clipped by 2 bases and J by 9 bases, with 11 bases between them. CDR1 MDHEN and CDR2 SYDVKM come from the germline V gene. The CDR3 loop reads CASSLGGHRPQHF. CDR3 nucleotides: TGTGCCAGCAGTTTAGGCGGGCATCGGCCCCAGCATTTT.

This clonotype was observed many times. The J gene is TRBJ2-1, the V gene TRBV12-3 or TRBV12-4, with 7 bases identical to TRBD1. The CDR3 totals 15 residues. The J segment lost 7 bases and the V segment lost 7 bases, leaving 13 bases of the junction unmatched. The DNA of the CDR3 is TGTGCCAGCACCTTATCGACAGGGCAGCTGAATGAGCAGTTCTTC. Translated: CASTLSTGQLNEQFF.

The chain couples TRBV4-1 to TRBJ1-6, with a weak D call TRBD1 (6 bases). Deletions cut 2 bases from V and 3 bases from J, with 11 bases between. Per the germline V gene, CDR1 is MGHRA and CDR2 is YSYEKL. The CDR3 consists of 16 residues. CDR3 in amino acids: CASSQRQANYNSPLHF. The CDR3 nucleotides are TGCGCCAGCAGCCAAAGACAGGCCAACTATAATTCACCCCTCCACTTT.

On this clonotype: A much larger clonotype is one base distant, so this may be a read error. The rearrangement joins TRBV27 to TRBJ2-5, with D hard to call. CDR1 is MNHEY, CDR2 SMNVEV, per germline (reference sequence). V was trimmed by 4 bases and J by 10 bases, leaving 13 bases between them. The CDR3 contains 12 residues. The CDR3 sequence is CASSSLYGDQYF. The CDR3 DNA reads TGTGCCAGCAGTTCCCTCTATGGGGACCAGTACTTC.